This T cell receptor beta chain was recorded in a study of shared clonotypes between healthy human individuals. The germline CDR1 and CDR2 sequences are LNHNV and YYDKDF (reference sequence). V lost 1 base and J lost 2, with 9 bases in between. The CDR3 contains 14 residues. Overall study results and limits: Estimated clonotype richness was generally higher in naive than memory subsets. Non-shared clonotypes had lower generation probabilities than those shared by all four donors.

Libraries were prepared by immunoSEQ multiplex PCR; TCRdb keeps only in-frame clonotypes and omits some of them. This table has approximately 530,000 clones, approximately 95% appearing once. Concerning this clone itself: No antigen is known for it.

Memory CD4+ cells were the fraction left after CD45RA+ naive selection. The sequenced sample consisted of naive CD4+ T cells sorted from blood. Subset here: CD45RA+ positively selected. The rearrangement joins TRBV15 to TRBJ2-7, with D perhaps matching TRBD1 (6 bases). This TCR was sampled from a woman in her twenties or thirties in good health. This chain's CDR3 is CATSRGGTTYEQYF. The DNA of the CDR3 is TGTGCCACCAGCAGAGGGGGGACAACCTACGAGCAGTACTTC.